This record looks at one TCR beta chain sequence and its context. The time point: after preoperative PTX-NDP chemotherapy. TCRdb analysed the PCR reads with MiXCR anew, one entry per CDR3 protein. This sample yields some 18,000 distinct CDR3 sequences, of which 35% to 55% are seen a single time; approximately 28% belongs to the top ten. Germline V gene lookup returns CDR1 SGHTA and CDR2 FQGTGA. This CDR3 has 15 residues. V dropped 5 bases and J dropped 13; count of bases not matched to a gene: 17. The data are from a study of esophageal squamous cell carcinoma under preoperative chemotherapy. The J gene is TRBJ2-4, the V gene TRBV7-3; 7 bases agree with TRBD2. Sampling took place from a patient given preoperative chemotherapy. The TCR originated in a human donor with esophageal squamous cell carcinoma. The donor label of this sample is uncertain. CDR3 protein: CASSAASGAKNTQYF. The CDR3 region has the DNA TGTGCCAGCAGCGCGGCGAGCGGGGCGAAAAATACGCAGTACTTC. The complete variable domain, with remaining parts taken from reference TRBV7-3 and TRBJ2-4, reads GAGVSQTPSNKVTEKGKYVELRCDPISGHTALYWYRQSLGQGPEFLIYFQGTGAADDSGLPNDRFFAVRPEGSVSTLKIQRTERGDSAVYLCASSAASGAKNTQYFGAGTRLSVL.